Ten or more counts support the clone carrying this T cell receptor beta chain. These data are taken from a study of blood T cell repertoires in COVID-19. The table came from immunoSEQ multiplex PCR; TCRdb's copy has only in-frame clones and leaves some out. The sample holds tens of thousands of clones, approximately 78% seen once. CDR1 and CDR2 (germline): WSHSY, SAAADI. Trimming shortened V by 4 bases and J by 2 bases, and 17 bases separated the two germline ends. The CDR3 extends over 16 amino acids. The sequenced material came from peripheral blood. This clonotype was sampled from a woman aged 55-70 years with acute or convalescent COVID-19. This sequence joins TRBV10-2 and TRBJ1-1; tentative D call: TRBD1 (5 bases). The CDR3 sequence is CASSGGGSWGNTEAFF. The CDR3, as DNA: TGCGCCAGCAGTGGGGGCGGCAGCTGGGGTAACACTGAAGCTTTCTTT.